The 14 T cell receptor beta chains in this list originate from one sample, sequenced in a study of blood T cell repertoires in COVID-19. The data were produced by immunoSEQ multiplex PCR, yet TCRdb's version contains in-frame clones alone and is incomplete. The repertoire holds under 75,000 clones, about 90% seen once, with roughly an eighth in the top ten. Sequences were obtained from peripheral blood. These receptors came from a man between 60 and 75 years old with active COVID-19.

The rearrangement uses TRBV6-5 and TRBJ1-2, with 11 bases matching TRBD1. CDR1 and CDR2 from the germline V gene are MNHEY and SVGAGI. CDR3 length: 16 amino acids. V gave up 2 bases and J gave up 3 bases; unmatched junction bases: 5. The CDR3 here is CASSYARTGGYYGYTF. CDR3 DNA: TGTGCCAGCAGTTACGCAAGGACAGGGGGCTACTATGGCTACACCTTC.

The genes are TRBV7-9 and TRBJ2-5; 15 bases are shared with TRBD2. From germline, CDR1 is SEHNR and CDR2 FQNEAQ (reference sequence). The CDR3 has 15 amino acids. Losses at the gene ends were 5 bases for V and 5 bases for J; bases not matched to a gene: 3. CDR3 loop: CASSPGLAGGETQYF. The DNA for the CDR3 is TGTGCCAGCAGCCCCGGACTAGCGGGGGGGGAGACCCAGTACTTC. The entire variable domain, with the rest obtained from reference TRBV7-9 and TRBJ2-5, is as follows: DTGVSQNPRHKITKRGQNVTFRCDPISEHNRLYWYRQTLGQGPEFLTYFQNEAQLEKSRLLSDRFSAERPKGSFSTLEIQRTEQGDSAMYLCASSPGLAGGETQYFGPGTRLLVL.

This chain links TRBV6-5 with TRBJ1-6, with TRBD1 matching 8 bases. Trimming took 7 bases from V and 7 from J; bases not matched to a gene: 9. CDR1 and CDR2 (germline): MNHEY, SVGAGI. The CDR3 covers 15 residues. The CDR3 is CASTTFRGRNSPLHF. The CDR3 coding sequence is TGTGCCAGCACCACTTTCAGGGGGCGGAATTCACCCCTCCACTTT.

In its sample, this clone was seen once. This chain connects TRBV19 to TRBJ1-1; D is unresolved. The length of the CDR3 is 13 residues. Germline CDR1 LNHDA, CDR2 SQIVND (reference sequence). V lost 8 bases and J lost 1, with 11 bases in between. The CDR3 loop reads CASERRANTEAFF. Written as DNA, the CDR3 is TGTGCCAGTGAAAGGCGGGCGAACACTGAAGCTTTCTTT.

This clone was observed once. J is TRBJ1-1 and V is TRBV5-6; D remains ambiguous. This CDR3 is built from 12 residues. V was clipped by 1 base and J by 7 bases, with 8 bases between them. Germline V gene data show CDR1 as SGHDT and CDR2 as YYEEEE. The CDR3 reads CASSLRGFEAFF. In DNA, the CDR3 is TGTGCCAGCAGCTTGCGAGGGTTTGAAGCTTTCTTT.

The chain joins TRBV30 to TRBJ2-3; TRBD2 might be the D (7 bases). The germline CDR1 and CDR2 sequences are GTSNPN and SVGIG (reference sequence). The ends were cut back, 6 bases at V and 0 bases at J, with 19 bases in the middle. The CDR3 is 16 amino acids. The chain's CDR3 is CACLGGAGASTDTQYF. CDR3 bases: TGTGCCTGCCTGGGGGGGGCGGGAGCAAGCACAGATACGCAGTATTTT.

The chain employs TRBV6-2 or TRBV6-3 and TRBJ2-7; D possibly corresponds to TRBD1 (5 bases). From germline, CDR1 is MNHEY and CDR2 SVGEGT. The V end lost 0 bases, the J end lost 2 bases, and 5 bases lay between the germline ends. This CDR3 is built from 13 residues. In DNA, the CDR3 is TGTGCCAGCAGTTACTCGGACACCTACGAGCAGTACTTC. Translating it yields CASSYSDTYEQYF.

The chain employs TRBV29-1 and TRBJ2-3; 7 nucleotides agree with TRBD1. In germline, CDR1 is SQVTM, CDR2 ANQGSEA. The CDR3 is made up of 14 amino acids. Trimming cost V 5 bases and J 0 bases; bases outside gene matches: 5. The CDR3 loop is CSVRDRKSTDTQYF. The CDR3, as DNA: TGCAGCGTTCGGGACAGAAAGAGCACAGATACGCAGTATTTT.

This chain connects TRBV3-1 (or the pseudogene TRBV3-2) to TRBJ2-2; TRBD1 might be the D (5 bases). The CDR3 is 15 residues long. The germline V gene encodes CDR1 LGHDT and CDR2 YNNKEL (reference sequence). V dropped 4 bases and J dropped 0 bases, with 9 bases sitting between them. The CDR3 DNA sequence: TGTGCCAGCAGCCGAGACAGCGCGAACACCGGGGAGCTGTTTTTT. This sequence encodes CASSRDSANTGELFF.

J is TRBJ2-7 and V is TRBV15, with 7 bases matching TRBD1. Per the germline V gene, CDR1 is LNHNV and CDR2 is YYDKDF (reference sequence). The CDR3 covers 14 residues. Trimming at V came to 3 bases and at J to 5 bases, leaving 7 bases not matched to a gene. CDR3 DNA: TGTGCCACCAGCAGGCAAAGGGGGCCCGACGAGCAGTACTTC. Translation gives CATSRQRGPDEQYF.

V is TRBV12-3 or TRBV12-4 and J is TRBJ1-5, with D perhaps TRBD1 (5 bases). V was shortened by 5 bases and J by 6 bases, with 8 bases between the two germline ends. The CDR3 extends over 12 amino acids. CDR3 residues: CASSPGIQPQHF. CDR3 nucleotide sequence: TGTGCCAGCAGTCCAGGGATTCAGCCCCAGCATTTT.

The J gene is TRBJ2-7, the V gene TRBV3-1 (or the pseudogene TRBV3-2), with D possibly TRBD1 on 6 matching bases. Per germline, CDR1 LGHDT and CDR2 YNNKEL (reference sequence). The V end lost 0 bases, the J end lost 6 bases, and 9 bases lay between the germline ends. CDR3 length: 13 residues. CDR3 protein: CASSQDTGSEQYF. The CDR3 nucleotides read TGTGCCAGCAGCCAAGATACAGGGAGCGAGCAGTACTTC.

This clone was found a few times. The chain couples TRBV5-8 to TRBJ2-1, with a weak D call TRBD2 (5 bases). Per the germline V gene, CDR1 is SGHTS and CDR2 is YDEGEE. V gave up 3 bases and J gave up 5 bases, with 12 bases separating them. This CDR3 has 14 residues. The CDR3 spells CASSWLALHNEQFF. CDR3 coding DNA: TGTGCCAGCAGCTGGTTAGCGCTCCACAATGAGCAGTTCTTC.

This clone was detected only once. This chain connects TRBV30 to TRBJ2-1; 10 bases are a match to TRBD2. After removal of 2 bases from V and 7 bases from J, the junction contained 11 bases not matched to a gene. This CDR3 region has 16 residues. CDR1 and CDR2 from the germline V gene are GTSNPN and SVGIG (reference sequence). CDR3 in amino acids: CAWSYGASGGRNEQFF. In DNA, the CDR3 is TGTGCCTGGAGTTACGGGGCTAGCGGGGGTCGGAATGAGCAGTTCTTC. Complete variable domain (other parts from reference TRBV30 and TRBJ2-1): SQTIHQWPATLVQPVGSPLSLECTVEGTSNPNLYWYRQAAGRGLQLLFYSVGIGQISSEVPQNLSASRPQDRQFILSSKKLLLSDSGFYLCAWSYGASGGRNEQFFGPGTRLTVL.